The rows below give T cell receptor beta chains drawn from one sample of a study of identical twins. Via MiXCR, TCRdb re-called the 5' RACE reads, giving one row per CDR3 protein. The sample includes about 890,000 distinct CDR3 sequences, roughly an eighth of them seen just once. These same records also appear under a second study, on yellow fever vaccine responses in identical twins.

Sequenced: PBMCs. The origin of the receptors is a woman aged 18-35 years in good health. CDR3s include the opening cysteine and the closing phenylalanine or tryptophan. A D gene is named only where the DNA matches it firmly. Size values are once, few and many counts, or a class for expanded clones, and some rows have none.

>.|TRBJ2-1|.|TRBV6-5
CASSYGSRRLAPYNEQFF
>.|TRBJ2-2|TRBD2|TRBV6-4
CASSEAGDTGELFF
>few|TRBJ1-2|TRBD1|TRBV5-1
CASSLFRDRENYGYTF
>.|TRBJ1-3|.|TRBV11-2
CATRGGSGNTIYF
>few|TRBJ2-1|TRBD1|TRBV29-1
CSPWDRVHNEQFF
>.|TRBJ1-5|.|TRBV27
CASSPLTGSNQPQHF
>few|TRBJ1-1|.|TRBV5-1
CASSLSSQNTEAFF
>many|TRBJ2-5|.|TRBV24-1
CATSDRTNQETQYF
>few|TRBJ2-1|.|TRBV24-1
CATSDPVSEQFF
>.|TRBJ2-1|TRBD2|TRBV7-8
CASSLWGLAGEHSYNEQFF
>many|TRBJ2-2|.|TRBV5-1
CASRVQGNTGELFF
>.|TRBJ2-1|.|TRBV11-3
CASSFYSTEYNEQFF
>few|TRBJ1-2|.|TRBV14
CASRGTSYGYTF
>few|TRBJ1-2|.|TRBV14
CASSHPSRGASGYTF
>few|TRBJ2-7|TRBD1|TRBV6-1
CASTIAGGASSEQYF
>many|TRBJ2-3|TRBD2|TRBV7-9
CAIQGLAGETDTQYF
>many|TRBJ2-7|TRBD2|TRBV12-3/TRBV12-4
CASSLERGGSYEQYF
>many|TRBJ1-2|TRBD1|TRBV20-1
CSARDLGPLQGAPNYGYTF
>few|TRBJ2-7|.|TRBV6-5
CASSFSRAGKSDEQYF
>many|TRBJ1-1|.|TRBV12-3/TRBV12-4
CASSPAAGRANTEAFF
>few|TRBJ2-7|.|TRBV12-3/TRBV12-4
CASSSPQEQYF
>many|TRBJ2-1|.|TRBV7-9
CASSYIDTHNEQFF
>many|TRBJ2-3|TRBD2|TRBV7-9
CASSGGLAGGSSDTQYF
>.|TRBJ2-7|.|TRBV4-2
CASSLTSEDYEQYF
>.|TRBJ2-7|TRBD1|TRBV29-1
CSVIKITGGYEQYF
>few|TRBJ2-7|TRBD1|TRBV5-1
CASSRGGLYEQYF
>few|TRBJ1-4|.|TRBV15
CATSEVLFF
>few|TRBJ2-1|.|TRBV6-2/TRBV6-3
CASSYGRQVIYNEQFF
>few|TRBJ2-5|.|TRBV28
CASSNTRRETQYF
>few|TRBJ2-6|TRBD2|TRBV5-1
CASSSAGGTFSGANVLTF
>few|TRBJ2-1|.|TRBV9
CASSVAGVGNNEQFF
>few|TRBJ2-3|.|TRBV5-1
CASSSPTVRGSTDTQYF
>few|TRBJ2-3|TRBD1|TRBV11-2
CASSLAQGASDTQYF
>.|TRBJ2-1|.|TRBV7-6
CASSRGQFSYNEQFF
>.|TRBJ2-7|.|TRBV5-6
CASSYRRGTQSYEQYF
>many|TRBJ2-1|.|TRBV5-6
CASSTDSQYNEQFF
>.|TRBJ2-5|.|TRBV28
CASGNQYQETQYF
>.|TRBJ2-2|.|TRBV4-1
CASSQGGRLTGELFF
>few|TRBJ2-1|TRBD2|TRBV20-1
CGLAGAGEQFF
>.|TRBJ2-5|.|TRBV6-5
CASSYSNEGETQYF
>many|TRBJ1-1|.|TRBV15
CATSSPEFLNTEAFF
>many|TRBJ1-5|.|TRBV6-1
CASSRGRGWNQPQHF
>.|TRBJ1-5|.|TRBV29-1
CSVDARRGASNQPQHF
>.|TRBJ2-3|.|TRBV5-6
CASSLGRMRTDTQYF
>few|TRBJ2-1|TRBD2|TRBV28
CASFPGLATNEQFF
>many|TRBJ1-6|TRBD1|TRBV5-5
CASSFFLGQGESPLHF
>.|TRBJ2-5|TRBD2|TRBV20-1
CSAPPYSGGATTQYF
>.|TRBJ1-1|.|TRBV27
CASSPSLVTEAFF
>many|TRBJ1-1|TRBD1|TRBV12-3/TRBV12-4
CASRQDRDGNTEAFF